This is a list of T cell receptor beta chains from one sample in a study of shared clonotypes between healthy human individuals. Method: immunoSEQ multiplex PCR; TCRdb's copy keeps in-frame clones and lacks some. Of 2 million to 2.5 million clones listed, 85% to 95% are singletons. The specimen was naive CD4+ T cells from PBMCs. These receptors all stem from a man younger than 35 in good health. Some clones in this sample may be carry-over from other donors' samples. Each CDR3 is given with its conserved first and last residue. D genes are given only for firm matches. A clone size is listed for some rows: how often the clone was seen (once, few, many), or a class if it is expanded.

cdr3_nt: TGTGCCAGCAACAGGGGGCTGAACACTGAAGCTTTCTTT
cdr3_aa: CASNRGLNTEAFF
clone_size: .
d_call: TRBD1
j_call: TRBJ1-1
v_call: TRBV19
cdr3_length: 13

cdr3_nt: TGCGCCAGCAGCTTGAAACAGGGACTAGCGGGACTTAGAGCTAATGAGCAGTTCTTC
cdr3_aa: CASSLKQGLAGLRANEQFF
clone_size: .
d_call: TRBD2
j_call: TRBJ2-1
v_call: TRBV5-1
cdr3_length: 19

cdr3_nt: TGTGCCAGCAGCTTGGCCCAGGGATTAAATGAAAAACTGTTTTTT
cdr3_aa: CASSLAQGLNEKLFF
clone_size: .
d_call: .
j_call: TRBJ1-4
v_call: TRBV7-9
cdr3_length: 15

cdr3_nt: TGTGCCAGCAGCCAAGAAGTCAGGATAGGGACTGAAGCTTTCTTT
cdr3_aa: CASSQEVRIGTEAFF
clone_size: .
d_call: .
j_call: TRBJ1-1
v_call: TRBV4-2
cdr3_length: 15

cdr3_nt: TGCGCCAGCAGCCAAGCGGTTGGACTAGCGGGAGATTTGAACAATGAGCAGTTCTTC
cdr3_aa: CASSQAVGLAGDLNNEQFF
clone_size: .
d_call: TRBD2
j_call: TRBJ2-1
v_call: TRBV4-1
cdr3_length: 19

cdr3_nt: TGTGCCAGCAGCCCGCAATCGGCCTTGACCCAGTACTTC
cdr3_aa: CASSPQSALTQYF
clone_size: .
d_call: .
j_call: TRBJ2-5
v_call: TRBV27
cdr3_length: 13

cdr3_nt: TGCGCCAGCAGCTTGGGCCCGGGGGAGTACGAGCAGTACTTC
cdr3_aa: CASSLGPGEYEQYF
clone_size: .
d_call: .
j_call: TRBJ2-7
v_call: TRBV5-1
cdr3_length: 14

cdr3_nt: TGCGCCAGCAGCTTGGATGGCAGGGGGCTAACCGGGGAGCTGTTTTTT
cdr3_aa: CASSLDGRGLTGELFF
clone_size: .
d_call: TRBD1
j_call: TRBJ2-2
v_call: TRBV5-1
cdr3_length: 16

cdr3_nt: TGTGCCACCAGCTTCCGACAGGGGGATCAGCCCCAGCATTTT
cdr3_aa: CATSFRQGDQPQHF
clone_size: .
d_call: TRBD1
j_call: TRBJ1-5
v_call: TRBV15
cdr3_length: 14

cdr3_nt: TGTGCCAGCAGCTTGTCAGGGCCGGAGACCCAGTACTTC
cdr3_aa: CASSLSGPETQYF
clone_size: .
d_call: .
j_call: TRBJ2-5
v_call: TRBV5-4
cdr3_length: 13

cdr3_nt: TGTGCCAGCAGTTCGATTACAGGGGGCGTACGCTACACCTTC
cdr3_aa: CASSSITGGVRYTF
clone_size: .
d_call: TRBD1
j_call: TRBJ1-2
v_call: TRBV6-6
cdr3_length: 14

cdr3_nt: TGCGCCAGCAGTGTCCCGGGACTAGCGGGACCCACAGATACGCAGTATTTT
cdr3_aa: CASSVPGLAGPTDTQYF
clone_size: .
d_call: TRBD2
j_call: TRBJ2-3
v_call: TRBV5-1
cdr3_length: 17

cdr3_nt: TGTGCCAGCAGTCGGCGGGATTCCACTGAAGCTTTCTTT
cdr3_aa: CASSRRDSTEAFF
clone_size: .
d_call: .
j_call: TRBJ1-1
v_call: TRBV6-6
cdr3_length: 13

cdr3_nt: TGTGCCACCAGCAGGACCGGTCCCTATGGCTACACCTTC
cdr3_aa: CATSRTGPYGYTF
clone_size: .
d_call: .
j_call: TRBJ1-2
v_call: TRBV15
cdr3_length: 13

cdr3_nt: TGTGCCAGCAGCTTAGGATTCGACACCAGCACAGATACGCAGTATTTT
cdr3_aa: CASSLGFDTSTDTQYF
clone_size: .
d_call: .
j_call: TRBJ2-3
v_call: TRBV7-9
cdr3_length: 16

cdr3_nt: TGCAGCGTTGTCTGGGACAGGGGTTCCTACGAGCAGTACTTC
cdr3_aa: CSVVWDRGSYEQYF
clone_size: once
d_call: TRBD1
j_call: TRBJ2-7
v_call: TRBV29-1
cdr3_length: 14

cdr3_nt: TGTGCCAGCAGCGGTGCAGGGTCCCGAAACACCATATATTTT
cdr3_aa: CASSGAGSRNTIYF
clone_size: .
d_call: .
j_call: TRBJ1-3
v_call: TRBV5-6
cdr3_length: 14

cdr3_nt: TGTGCCAGCTCACCACAGGTCGAGCTCGACACCGGGGAGCTGTTTTTT
cdr3_aa: CASSPQVELDTGELFF
clone_size: .
d_call: .
j_call: TRBJ2-2
v_call: TRBV18
cdr3_length: 16

cdr3_nt: TGTGCCAGCACCCTGGGGGGGGTGTTGGCAGATACGCAGTATTTT
cdr3_aa: CASTLGGVLADTQYF
clone_size: .
d_call: TRBD2
j_call: TRBJ2-3
v_call: TRBV2
cdr3_length: 15

cdr3_nt: TGTGCCAGCAGTGAATTAGGGACAGGGGACGATCAGCCCCAGCATTTT
cdr3_aa: CASSELGTGDDQPQHF
clone_size: .
d_call: TRBD1
j_call: TRBJ1-5
v_call: TRBV25-1
cdr3_length: 16

cdr3_nt: TGTGCCAGTCGAGGAGGGGGAAAGAAAAAACTGTTTTTT
cdr3_aa: CASRGGGKKKLFF
clone_size: .
d_call: .
j_call: TRBJ1-4
v_call: TRBV6-5
cdr3_length: 13

cdr3_nt: TGCGCCAGCAGCTATGATAACACAGATACGCAGTATTTT
cdr3_aa: CASSYDNTDTQYF
clone_size: .
d_call: .
j_call: TRBJ2-3
v_call: TRBV5-1
cdr3_length: 13

cdr3_nt: TGTGCCAGCAGCTTTGACGGCCCCTACGAGCAGTACTTC
cdr3_aa: CASSFDGPYEQYF
clone_size: .
d_call: .
j_call: TRBJ2-7
v_call: TRBV7-6
cdr3_length: 13

cdr3_nt: TGCGCCAGCACCCTAAACACTGAAGCTTTCTTT
cdr3_aa: CASTLNTEAFF
clone_size: few
d_call: .
j_call: TRBJ1-1
v_call: TRBV10-2
cdr3_length: 11

cdr3_nt: TGTGCCAGCAGTGAGACAGGGACTAATCAGCCCCAGCATTTT
cdr3_aa: CASSETGTNQPQHF
clone_size: .
d_call: TRBD1
j_call: TRBJ1-5
v_call: TRBV6-4
cdr3_length: 14

cdr3_nt: TGCGCCAGCAGCCAGGGAGAGCGCTCCTACAATGAGCAGTTCTTC
cdr3_aa: CASSQGERSYNEQFF
clone_size: .
d_call: .
j_call: TRBJ2-1
v_call: TRBV4-1
cdr3_length: 15

cdr3_nt: TGCGCCAGCAGCCGAATCCATCTAGCGGGAGGGCTCACCGGCTCCTACAATGAGCAGTTCTTC
cdr3_aa: CASSRIHLAGGLTGSYNEQFF
clone_size: .
d_call: TRBD2
j_call: TRBJ2-1
v_call: TRBV4-1
cdr3_length: 21

cdr3_nt: TGTGCCAGCAGCGTAGAAGGCGGGGGAAGGTATGGCTACACCTTC
cdr3_aa: CASSVEGGGRYGYTF
clone_size: .
d_call: .
j_call: TRBJ1-2
v_call: TRBV9
cdr3_length: 15

cdr3_nt: TGTGCCAGCAGCAGCACAGGGGTCTACGAGCAGTACTTC
cdr3_aa: CASSSTGVYEQYF
clone_size: .
d_call: TRBD1
j_call: TRBJ2-7
v_call: TRBV5-6
cdr3_length: 13

cdr3_nt: TGTGCCAGCAGTGAATTCCCCGCAACTAGCGGGGGGGAAAACATTCAGTACTTC
cdr3_aa: CASSEFPATSGGENIQYF
clone_size: .
d_call: TRBD2
j_call: TRBJ2-4
v_call: TRBV6-1
cdr3_length: 18

cdr3_nt: TGCGCCAGCGGCAGGACTAGCGGGAAAGAGACCCAGTACTTC
cdr3_aa: CASGRTSGKETQYF
clone_size: once
d_call: TRBD2
j_call: TRBJ2-5
v_call: TRBV5-1
cdr3_length: 14

cdr3_nt: TGTGCCAGCTCACCCACACTTTCCGCCAGGGTTGATGAGCAGTTCTTC
cdr3_aa: CASSPTLSARVDEQFF
clone_size: .
d_call: .
j_call: TRBJ2-1
v_call: TRBV18
cdr3_length: 16

cdr3_nt: TGTGCCAGCAGGAGCCCTTGGGAGGCCTACAATGAGCAGTTCTTC
cdr3_aa: CASRSPWEAYNEQFF
clone_size: .
d_call: .
j_call: TRBJ2-1
v_call: TRBV28
cdr3_length: 15

cdr3_nt: TGCGCCAGCTCCGCAGGAAGCGGCTCCTACGAGCAGTACTTC
cdr3_aa: CASSAGSGSYEQYF
clone_size: .
d_call: .
j_call: TRBJ2-7
v_call: TRBV5-1
cdr3_length: 14

cdr3_nt: TGTGCCAGCGGCAGGCGGGAGAGTAGCACAGATACGCAGTATTTT
cdr3_aa: CASGRRESSTDTQYF
clone_size: .
d_call: TRBD2
j_call: TRBJ2-3
v_call: TRBV2
cdr3_length: 15

cdr3_nt: TGTGCCAGCAGCCCTCCCCGGACAGGGGGTAACGAGCAGTACTTC
cdr3_aa: CASSPPRTGGNEQYF
clone_size: .
d_call: TRBD1
j_call: TRBJ2-7
v_call: TRBV28
cdr3_length: 15

cdr3_nt: TGCGCCAGCAGCTTCGGGACTGGCGGGGCTTACGAGCAGTACTTC
cdr3_aa: CASSFGTGGAYEQYF
clone_size: .
d_call: .
j_call: TRBJ2-7
v_call: TRBV5-1
cdr3_length: 15

cdr3_nt: TGTGCCAGCAGCTTAACGGCAGGGGCAGAAGCTTTCTTT
cdr3_aa: CASSLTAGAEAFF
clone_size: .
d_call: .
j_call: TRBJ1-1
v_call: TRBV7-9
cdr3_length: 13

cdr3_nt: TGTGCCAGCAGTGACCCACGCGCTAACTATGGCTACACCTTC
cdr3_aa: CASSDPRANYGYTF
clone_size: .
d_call: .
j_call: TRBJ1-2
v_call: TRBV6-1
cdr3_length: 14

cdr3_nt: TGTGCCAGCAGCTTATCTAGTGCGGGAGGACGTCAGTACTTC
cdr3_aa: CASSLSSAGGRQYF
clone_size: .
d_call: TRBD2
j_call: TRBJ2-7
v_call: TRBV7-2
cdr3_length: 14

cdr3_nt: TGTGCCTGGAGGCCCGGACATGATAATTCACCCCTCCACTTT
cdr3_aa: CAWRPGHDNSPLHF
clone_size: .
d_call: .
j_call: TRBJ1-6
v_call: TRBV30
cdr3_length: 14

cdr3_nt: TGTGCCAGCAGCCAAGTTGGACAGAACACTGAAGCTTTCTTT
cdr3_aa: CASSQVGQNTEAFF
clone_size: .
d_call: .
j_call: TRBJ1-1
v_call: TRBV4-2
cdr3_length: 14